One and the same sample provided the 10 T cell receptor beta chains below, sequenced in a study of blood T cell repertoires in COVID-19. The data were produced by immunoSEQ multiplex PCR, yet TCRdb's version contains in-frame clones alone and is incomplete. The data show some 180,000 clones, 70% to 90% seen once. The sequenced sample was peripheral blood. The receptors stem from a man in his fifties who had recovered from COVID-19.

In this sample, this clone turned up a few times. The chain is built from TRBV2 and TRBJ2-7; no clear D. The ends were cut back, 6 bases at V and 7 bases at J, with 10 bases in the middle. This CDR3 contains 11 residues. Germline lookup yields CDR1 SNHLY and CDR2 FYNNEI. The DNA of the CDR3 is TGTGCCAGCAGCGAGCGAAGGGAGCAGTACTTC. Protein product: CASSERREQYF.

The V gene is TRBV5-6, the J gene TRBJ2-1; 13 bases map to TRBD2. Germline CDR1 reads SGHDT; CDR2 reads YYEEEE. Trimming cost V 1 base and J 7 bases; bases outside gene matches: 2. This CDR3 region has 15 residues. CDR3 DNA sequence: TGTGCCAGCAGCTTGTCGACTAGCGGGAGGAATGAGCAGTTCTTC. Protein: CASSLSTSGRNEQFF.

The CDR3 nucleotides are TGCGCCAGCAGTGTATTAGCGGGGGGCGGCACAGATACGCAGTATTTT. Encoded protein: CASSVLAGGGTDTQYF. V usage is TRBV10-1 and J usage is TRBJ2-3, with 10 bases aligning to TRBD2. The CDR3 is made up of 16 amino acids. V lost 4 bases to trimming and J lost 1 base; unmatched junction nucleotides: 5. Germline lookup yields CDR1 WNHNN and CDR2 SYGVQD (reference sequence).

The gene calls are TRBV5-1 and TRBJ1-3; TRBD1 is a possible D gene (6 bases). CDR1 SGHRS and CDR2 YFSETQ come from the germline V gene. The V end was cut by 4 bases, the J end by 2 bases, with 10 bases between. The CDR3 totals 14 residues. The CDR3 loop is CASSLGTTGNTIYF. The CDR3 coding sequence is TGCGCCAGCAGCCTGGGGACAACTGGAAACACCATATATTTT.

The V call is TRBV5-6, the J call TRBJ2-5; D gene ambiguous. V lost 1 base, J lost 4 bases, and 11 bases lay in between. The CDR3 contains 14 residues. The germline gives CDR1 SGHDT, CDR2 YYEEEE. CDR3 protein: CASSLFIRRETQYF. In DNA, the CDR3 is TGTGCCAGCAGCTTGTTCATACGCAGAGAGACCCAGTACTTC.

CDR3: CASSLVEGTTEAFF. CDR3 DNA sequence: TGTGCCAGCAGCTTAGTGGAGGGGACGACTGAAGCTTTCTTT. The chain couples TRBV7-9 to TRBJ1-1; maybe TRBD1 (5 bases). This CDR3 spans 14 amino acids. Trimming stripped 1 base from V and 5 bases from J, with 11 bases between. The V gene's germline CDR1 is SEHNR and CDR2 FQNEAQ (reference sequence).

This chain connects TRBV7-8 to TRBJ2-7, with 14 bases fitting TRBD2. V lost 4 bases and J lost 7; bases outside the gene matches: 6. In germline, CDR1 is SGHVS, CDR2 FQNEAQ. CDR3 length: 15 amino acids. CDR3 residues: CASSWGLAGAFEQYF. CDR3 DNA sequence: TGTGCCAGCAGCTGGGGACTAGCGGGGGCCTTTGAGCAGTACTTC.

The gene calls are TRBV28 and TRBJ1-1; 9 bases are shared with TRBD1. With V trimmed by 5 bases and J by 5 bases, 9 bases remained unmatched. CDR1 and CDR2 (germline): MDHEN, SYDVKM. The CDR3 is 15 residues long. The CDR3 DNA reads TGTGCCAGCAGTCCCCGACAGGGGGTATGGACTGAAGCTTTCTTT. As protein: CASSPRQGVWTEAFF.

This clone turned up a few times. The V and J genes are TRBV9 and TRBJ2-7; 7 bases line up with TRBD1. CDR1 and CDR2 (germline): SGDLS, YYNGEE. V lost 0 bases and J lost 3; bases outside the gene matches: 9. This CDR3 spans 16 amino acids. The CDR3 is CASSVEGGGVGYEQYF. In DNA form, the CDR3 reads TGTGCCAGCAGCGTAGAAGGGGGCGGAGTTGGCTACGAGCAGTACTTC.

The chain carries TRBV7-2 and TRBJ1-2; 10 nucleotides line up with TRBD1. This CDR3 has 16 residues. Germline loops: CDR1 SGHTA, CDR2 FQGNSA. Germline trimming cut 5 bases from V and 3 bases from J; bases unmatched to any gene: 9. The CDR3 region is CASSVRDRGSYYGYTF. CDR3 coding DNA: TGTGCCAGCAGCGTCCGGGACAGGGGATCTTACTATGGCTACACCTTC.